The clone carrying this T cell receptor beta chain was seen at least ten times. The CDR3 extends over 17 amino acids. Per the germline V gene, CDR1 is DFQATT and CDR2 is SNEGSKA (reference sequence). V dropped 3 bases and J dropped 4; count of bases not matched to a gene: 17. This sample was taken from a study of human T cells and chemical hapten exposure. TCRdb recomputed calls from the RACE reads with MiXCR, one row per CDR3 protein. The sample carries approximately 84,000 distinct CDR3 sequences, around 9.6% recorded once. Time point specified: patch test 2, 6 weeks after DPC sensitization. Noted treatment: therapeutic diphenylcyclopropenone sensitization with weekly scalp DPC.

The specimen was whole blood, collected in connection with sensitization to the hapten diphenylcyclopropenone (DPC). This chain joins TRBV20-1 and TRBJ1-2; 7 bases align to TRBD1. This clonotype originated in a woman aged 25 to 39 with alopecia areata. Some clones in this sample may be carry-over from other donors' samples. The CDR3 coding sequence is TGCAGTGCTAGCTCGATTGTTTCAGGGGGGTCGGGCTATGGCTACACCTTC. Its translation: CSASSIVSGGSGYGYTF.